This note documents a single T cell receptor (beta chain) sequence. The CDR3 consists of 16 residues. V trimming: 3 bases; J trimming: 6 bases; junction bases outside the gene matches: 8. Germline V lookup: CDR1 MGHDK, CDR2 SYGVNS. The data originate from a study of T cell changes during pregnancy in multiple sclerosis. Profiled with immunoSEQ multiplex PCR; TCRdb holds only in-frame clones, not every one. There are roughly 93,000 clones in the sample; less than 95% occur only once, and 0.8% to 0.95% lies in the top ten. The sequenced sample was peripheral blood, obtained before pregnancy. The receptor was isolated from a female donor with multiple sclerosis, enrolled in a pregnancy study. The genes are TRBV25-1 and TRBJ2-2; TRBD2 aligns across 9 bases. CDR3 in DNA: TGTGCCAGCAGTGATCGGGCGGGAGGGCCGGCCGGGGAGCTGTTTTTT. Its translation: CASSDRAGGPAGELFF.